This T cell receptor (beta chain) was captured by sequencing in a study of Ad26.COV2.S vaccination and SARS-CoV-2 variants. Looking at the study overall: Once or twice, 56 days apart, Ad26.COV2.S was delivered intramuscularly.

A note on this clone: Its specificity is unknown.

Study-level results: Placebo recipients and vaccine recipients were similar in non-spike TCR breadth. In vaccinated individuals, spike-specific CD8+ and CD4+ T cell responses reportedly displayed substantial breadth.

Profiled with immunoSEQ multiplex PCR; TCRdb holds only in-frame clones, not every one. Counted here are approximately 400,000 clones, 83% occurring once; the ten biggest clones make up about 7.4%. Trimming removed 5 bases from V and 2 bases from J, with 10 bases in between. CDR3 length: 15 amino acids. The V gene's germline CDR1 is MNHEY and CDR2 SVGEGT. As for treatment: about 20 received Ad26.COV2.S at low or high dose, single or two shots; about 5 received placebo; per-sample allocation not given. At day 63 after the first vaccine or placebo injection, samples were drawn. Wuhan-strain spike was delivered by a replication-incompetent Ad26 vector.

This chain connects TRBV6-2 or TRBV6-3 to TRBJ1-6, with a tentative D call TRBD1 (5 bases). The sequence was obtained from a person aged 18-60 years who received the Ad26.COV2.S COVID-19 vaccine or a placebo. The input for sequencing was peripheral blood, taken in a trial of Ad26.COV2.S vaccine versus placebo. The CDR3 is CASSPRGTYNSPLHF. The CDR3 bases are TGTGCCAGCAGTCCACGGGGGACCTATAATTCACCCCTCCACTTT.